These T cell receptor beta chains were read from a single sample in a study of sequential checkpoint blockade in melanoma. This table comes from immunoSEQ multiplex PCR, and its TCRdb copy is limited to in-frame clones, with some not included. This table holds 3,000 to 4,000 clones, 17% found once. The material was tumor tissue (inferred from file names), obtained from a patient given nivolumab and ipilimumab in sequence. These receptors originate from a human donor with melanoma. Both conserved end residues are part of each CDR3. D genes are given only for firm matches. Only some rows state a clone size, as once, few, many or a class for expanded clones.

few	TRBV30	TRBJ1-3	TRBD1	CAWGQGSISGNTIYF	TGTGCCTGGGGACAGGGTTCCATCTCTGGAAACACCATATATTTT
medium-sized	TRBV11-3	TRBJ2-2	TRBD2	CASSPGRDSGELFF	TGTGCCAGCAGCCCGGGGAGGGACTCCGGGGAGCTGTTTTTT
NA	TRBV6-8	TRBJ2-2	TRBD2	CASRYRGDGELFF	TGTGCCAGCAGATACCGGGGGGACGGGGAGCTGTTTTTT
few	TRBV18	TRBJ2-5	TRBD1	CASSPGQGETQYF	TGTGCCAGCTCACCTGGACAGGGGGAGACCCAGTACTTC
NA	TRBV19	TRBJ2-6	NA	CASSMAGSGANVLTF	TGTGCCAGTAGTATGGCAGGGTCTGGGGCCAACGTCCTGACTTTC
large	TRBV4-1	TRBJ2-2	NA	CASSHDTGNTGELFF	TGCGCCAGCAGCCACGATACGGGGAACACCGGGGAGCTGTTTTTT
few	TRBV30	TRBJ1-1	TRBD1	CAWTGTGRLMNTEAFF	TGTGCCTGGACAGGGACAGGGAGGCTAATGAACACTGAAGCTTTCTTT
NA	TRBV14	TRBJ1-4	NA	CASSQDGGKLFF	TGTGCCAGCAGCCAAGATGGGGGAAAACTGTTTTTT
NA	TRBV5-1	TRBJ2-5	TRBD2	CASSFESGGIQTQYF	TGCGCCAGCAGCTTTGAAAGCGGGGGGATACAGACCCAGTACTTC
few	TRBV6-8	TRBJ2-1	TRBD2	CASTLGGDGNEQFF	TGTGCCAGCACTTTGGGGGGGGACGGAAATGAGCAGTTCTTC
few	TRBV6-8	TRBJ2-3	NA	CAIAGLSADTQYF	TGTGCCATCGCAGGACTTAGCGCAGATACGCAGTATTTT
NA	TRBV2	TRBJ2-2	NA	CASRGQNTGELFF	TGTGCCAGCAGGGGACAGAACACCGGGGAGCTGTTTTTT
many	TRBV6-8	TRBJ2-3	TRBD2	CASSLLAGSDTQYF	TGTGCCAGCAGTTTACTAGCGGGGTCAGATACGCAGTATTTT
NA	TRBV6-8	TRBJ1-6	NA	CASSGQLLNSPLHF	TGTGCCAGCAGTGGACAGCTACTTAATTCACCCCTCCACTTT
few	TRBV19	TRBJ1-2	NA	CASSIARDRYGYTF	TGTGCCAGTAGTATAGCCAGGGATCGCTATGGCTACACCTTC
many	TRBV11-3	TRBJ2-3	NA	CASSLMFSAHSVDTQYF	TGTGCCAGCAGCTTAATGTTTAGCGCCCACTCAGTGGATACGCAGTATTTT
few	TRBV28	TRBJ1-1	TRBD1	CASSHRGFQHEAFF	TGTGCCAGCAGTCACAGGGGTTTCCAACATGAAGCTTTCTTT
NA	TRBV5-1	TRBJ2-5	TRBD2	CASSLGGLAGGEETQYF	TGCGCCAGCAGTCTCGGGGGGCTAGCGGGAGGAGAAGAGACCCAGTACTTC
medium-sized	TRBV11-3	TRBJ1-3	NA	CASSLEPESRGNTIYF	TGTGCCAGCAGCTTAGAACCCGAGAGTCGAGGAAACACCATATATTTT
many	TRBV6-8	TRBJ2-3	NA	CASRPEADTQYF	TGTGCCTCCAGGCCCGAGGCGGATACGCAGTATTTT
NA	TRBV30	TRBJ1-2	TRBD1	CAWRGFTGDNLYGYTF	TGTGCCTGGAGGGGGTTTACAGGGGACAATCTCTATGGCTACACCTTC
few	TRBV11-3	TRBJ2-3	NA	CASSLYGGANPDTQYF	TGTGCCAGCAGCTTATATGGGGGCGCGAACCCAGATACGCAGTATTTT
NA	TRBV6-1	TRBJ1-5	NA	CASSEARGAGQPQHF	TGTGCCAGCAGTGAAGCCCGGGGGGCCGGGCAGCCCCAGCATTTT
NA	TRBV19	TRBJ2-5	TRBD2	CASSNRATSGQETQYF	TGTGCCAGTAGTAACCGCGCCACTAGCGGTCAAGAGACCCAGTACTTC
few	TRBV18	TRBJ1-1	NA	CASSPSHGGGSEAFF	TGTGCCAGCTCACCATCCCACGGGGGCGGCTCTGAAGCTTTCTTT
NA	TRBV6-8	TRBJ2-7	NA	CASSYDRTSYEQYF	TGTGCCAGCAGTTACGACAGGACCTCCTACGAGCAGTACTTC
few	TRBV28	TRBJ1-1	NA	CASSTPLGLGTEAFF	TGTGCCAGCAGTACCCCACTGGGGTTGGGCACTGAAGCTTTCTTT
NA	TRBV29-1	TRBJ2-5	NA	CSAHWQERETQYF	TGCAGCGCCCACTGGCAGGAGAGGGAGACCCAGTACTTC